This T cell receptor beta chain was obtained from a study of blood T cell repertoires in COVID-19. Assay: immunoSEQ multiplex PCR; the TCRdb copy retains only in-frame clones and omits some. The sample has fewer than 70,000 clones, around 88% seen once. From germline, CDR1 is SNHLY and CDR2 FYNNEI. The V gene lost 4 bases and the J gene lost 8 bases, with 6 bases spanning the gap. This CDR3 is built from 12 residues. This chain uses TRBV2 with TRBJ1-6, with D maybe TRBD1 (5 bases). This TCR was sampled from a man aged 35 to 55 with COVID-19, enrolled during active disease. Sequences were obtained from peripheral blood. CDR3 sequence (DNA): TGTGCCAGCAGTGTCAGGGATTCACCCCTCCACTTT. Encoded protein: CASSVRDSPLHF.